The entry below gives a single T cell receptor (beta chain) sequence along with its context. Method: immunoSEQ multiplex PCR; TCRdb's copy keeps in-frame clones and lacks some. The table records around 700,000 clones, about 78% of them present only once. This sample is drawn from a study of shared clonotypes between healthy human individuals. The germline V gene encodes CDR1 MNHEY and CDR2 SMNVEV (reference sequence). V shed 2 bases and J shed 3 bases, with 13 bases lying between them. The CDR3 has 16 residues. The chain links TRBV27 to TRBJ1-4, with D perhaps TRBD1 (5 bases). The receptor's source is a woman aged 25 to 39 in good health. The sequenced sample was memory CD4+ T cells sorted from blood. Documented subset: CD45RA-negative fraction. The CDR3 region has the DNA TGTGCCAGCAGTTTACCAAAACAGGTCTCTAATGAAAAACTGTTTTTT. Its protein is CASSLPKQVSNEKLFF.